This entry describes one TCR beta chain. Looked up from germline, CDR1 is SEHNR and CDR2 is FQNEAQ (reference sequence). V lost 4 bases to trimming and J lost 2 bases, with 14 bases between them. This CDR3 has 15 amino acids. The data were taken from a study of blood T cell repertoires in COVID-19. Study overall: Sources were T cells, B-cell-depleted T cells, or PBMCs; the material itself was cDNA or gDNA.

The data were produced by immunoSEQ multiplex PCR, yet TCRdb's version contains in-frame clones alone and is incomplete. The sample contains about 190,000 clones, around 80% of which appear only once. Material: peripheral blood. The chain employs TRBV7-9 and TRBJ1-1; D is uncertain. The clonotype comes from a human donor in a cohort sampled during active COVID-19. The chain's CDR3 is CASSSGLAGNTEAFF. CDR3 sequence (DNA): TGTGCCAGCAGCTCTGGTCTAGCGGGAAACACTGAAGCTTTCTTT.